These 26 T cell receptor beta chains came from one sample sequenced in a study of cytomegalovirus exposure and HLA in healthy donors. Researchers ran the PCR with 60 Vbeta and 13 Jbeta primers. Sequencing used immunoSEQ multiplex PCR; TCRdb keeps in-frame clones, though not all of them. The table for this sample gives more than 60,000 clones. The sequenced sample consisted of PBMCs. These receptors all stem from a boy aged 10-17 years in good health and CMV-seronegative.

V is TRBV6-5 and J is TRBJ2-3, with 10 nucleotides matching TRBD2. Losses at the gene ends were 5 bases for V and 3 bases for J; bases not matched to a gene: 5. Germline lookup yields CDR1 MNHEY and CDR2 SVGAGI. This CDR3 spans 15 amino acids. CDR3 amino acids: CASSASGRRTDTQYF. As DNA, the CDR3 is TGTGCCAGCAGTGCTAGCGGGAGAAGGACAGATACGCAGTATTTT.

The V gene is TRBV15, the J gene TRBJ1-4; D uncertain. CDR3 length: 15 amino acids. V lost 5 bases and J 3 bases, leaving 13 bases between the germline ends. Germline V CDR1 and CDR2: LNHNV, YYDKDF (reference sequence). In DNA form, the CDR3 reads TGTGCCACCAGCGGCCGACAAACGGCTAATGAAAAACTGTTTTTT. It encodes CATSGRQTANEKLFF.

Of note for this clone: This specimen includes other DNA sequences encoding the same CDR3. V gene TRBV5-4 combines with J gene TRBJ2-5, with 9 nucleotides matching TRBD2. J was trimmed by 4 bases and V by 4 bases; bases with no gene match: 5. The length of the CDR3 is 14 residues. The germline V gene encodes CDR1 SGHNT and CDR2 YYREEE (reference sequence). The CDR3 loop reads CASSPAGGRETQYF. The CDR3 DNA reads as TGTGCCAGCAGCCCAGCGGGAGGACGAGAGACCCAGTACTTC.

The CDR3 loop is CASSWGQGGQPQHF. The CDR3 DNA reads as TGTGCCAGCAGTTGGGGACAGGGCGGACAGCCCCAGCATTTT. This chain joins TRBV2 and TRBJ1-5; TRBD1 matches at 9 bases. After removal of 5 bases from V and 7 bases from J, the junction contained 6 bases not matched to a gene. The length of the CDR3 is 14 residues. Germline assignment: CDR1 SNHLY and CDR2 FYNNEI. The variable domain in full, with the rest retrieved from reference TRBV2 and TRBJ1-5, is EPEVTQTPSHQVTQMGQEVILRCVPISNHLYFYWYRQILGQKVEFLVSFYNNEISEKSEIFDDQFSVERPDGSNFTLKIRSTKLEDSAMYFCASSWGQGGQPQHFGDGTRLSIL.

CDR3 region: CASRVGQDYGYTF. The CDR3 nucleotides are TGTGCCAGCAGAGTAGGACAGGACTATGGCTACACCTTC. The rearrangement links TRBV6-5 to TRBJ1-2; TRBD1 agrees at 7 bases. V trimming: 6 bases; J trimming: 3 bases; junction bases outside the gene matches: 4. Germline-derived CDR1 and CDR2 are MNHEY and SVGAGI. This CDR3 has 13 residues.

This chain uses TRBV2 with TRBJ1-6; D unclear. This CDR3 contains 12 residues. V was shortened by 6 bases and J by 5 bases, with 5 bases between the two germline ends. CDR1 is SNHLY, CDR2 FYNNEI, per germline. The CDR3 region has the DNA TGTGCCAGCAGAGCGGATAATTCACCCCTCCACTTT. Translating gives CASRADNSPLHF.

The V and J genes are TRBV11-3 and TRBJ2-7, with TRBD2 identical over 7 bases. This CDR3 spans 14 amino acids. After removal of 2 bases from V and 0 bases from J, the junction contained 1 base not matched to a gene. Per germline, CDR1 SGHNT and CDR2 YENEEA. Written as DNA, the CDR3 is TGTGCCAGCAGCTTAACTAGCGTCTCCTACGAGCAGTACTTC. It translates to CASSLTSVSYEQYF.

The CDR3 spells CSVVTGSGNTIYF. The CDR3 DNA is TGCAGCGTTGTAACAGGCTCTGGAAACACCATATATTTT. This chain uses TRBV29-1 with TRBJ1-3; the D gene is possibly TRBD1 (5 bases). CDR1 is SQVTM and CDR2 is ANQGSEA in the germline V gene. V was trimmed by 4 bases and J by 0 bases, leaving 7 bases between them. CDR3 length equals 13 residues.

V gene TRBV5-1 combines with J gene TRBJ2-7, with D tentatively TRBD2 (5 bases). The germline V gene encodes CDR1 SGHRS and CDR2 YFSETQ. This CDR3 has 15 amino acids. V lost 4 bases and J lost 6, with 20 bases in between. The CDR3, as DNA: TGCGCCAGCAGCCCGACTGTCGGGGTGGGGATCGAGCAGTACTTC. It yields the protein CASSPTVGVGIEQYF. Filled out from reference TRBV5-1 and TRBJ2-7, the complete variable domain reads KAGVTQTPRYLIKTRGQQVTLSCSPISGHRSVSWYQQTPGQGLQFLFEYFSETQRNKGNFPGRFSGRQFSNSRSEMNVSTLELGDSALYLCASSPTVGVGIEQYFGPGTRLTVT.

This rearrangement joins TRBV28 to TRBJ1-2; D is unclear. V was pared by 7 bases and J by 6 bases, with 12 bases between. The CDR3 runs 12 residues. CDR1 is MDHEN and CDR2 is SYDVKM in the germline V gene. The CDR3 nucleotides read TGTGCCAGCACCTTAGTCGGGGATGGCTACACCTTC. It codes for CASTLVGDGYTF.

The rearrangement links TRBV19 to TRBJ1-2; 10 bases agree with TRBD1. Germline CDR1 reads LNHDA; CDR2 reads SQIVND (reference sequence). The CDR3 runs 14 residues. The V gene end was trimmed by 1 base and the J gene end by 6 bases; junction bases not matched to a gene: 2. Here the CDR3 DNA reads TGTGCCAGTAGTATAGTGGACAGGGGGAATGGCTACACCTTC. It specifies CASSIVDRGNGYTF.

J is TRBJ2-6 and V is TRBV9; weak D call: TRBD2 (5 bases). Germline CDR1 SGDLS, CDR2 YYNGEE. Trimming removed 1 base from V and 3 bases from J, with 5 bases in between. CDR3 length: 14 amino acids. Here the CDR3 DNA reads TGTGCCAGCAGCGTAAGCGGTGGGGCCAACGTCCTGACTTTC. This encodes CASSVSGGANVLTF.

This chain joins TRBV6-1 and TRBJ2-2, with 8 bases identical to TRBD1. Germline CDR1 is MNHNS and CDR2 is SASEGT. Trimming cost V 2 bases and J 8 bases; bases outside gene matches: 13. The CDR3 length is 17 residues. The CDR3 sequence: CASSEIGQGGRRGELFF. For the CDR3, the DNA is TGTGCCAGCAGTGAAATCGGACAGGGTGGCAGGAGGGGGGAGCTGTTTTTT.

Of note for this clone: Other nucleotide sequences from this sample produce the same CDR3. The chain joins TRBV6-1 to TRBJ1-4; D gene unclear. Germline values: CDR1 MNHNS, CDR2 SASEGT. The CDR3 spans 18 residues. Trimming left V 3 bases short and J 5 bases short, with 22 bases between. The CDR3 loop reads CASSDCPSLLVDNEKLFF. CDR3 DNA sequence: TGTGCCAGCAGTGACTGTCCAAGTCTCCTAGTCGACAATGAAAAACTGTTTTTT.

This sequence joins TRBV10-3 and TRBJ1-1; 9 nucleotides line up with TRBD1. The CDR3 runs 14 residues. Germline V gene sequence: CDR1 ENHRY, CDR2 SYGVKD. With V trimmed by 9 bases and J by 4 bases, 9 bases remained unmatched. In DNA, the CDR3 is TGTGCCATTTCTCCGGGACAGGGTTCCACTGAAGCTTTCTTT. This translates into CAISPGQGSTEAFF.

V usage is TRBV5-1 and J usage is TRBJ2-5; D is possibly TRBD2 (5 bases). V was shortened by 1 base and J by 5 bases, with 15 bases between the two germline ends. The germline V gene encodes CDR1 SGHRS and CDR2 YFSETQ. The CDR3 has 15 amino acids. CDR3 bases: TGCGCCAGCAGCTTGCTGAATCTAGCCGGGGAGACCCAGTACTTC. It is translated as CASSLLNLAGETQYF.

The genes are TRBV12-5 and TRBJ2-1; D may be TRBD2 (6 bases). Germline V CDR1 and CDR2: LGHNT, FRNRAP. Trimming shortened V by 1 base and J by 9 bases, and 19 bases separated the two germline ends. CDR3 size: 16 residues. CDR3 protein: CASGLEGPTGVLEQFF. The DNA for the CDR3 is TGTGCTAGTGGTTTGGAGGGCCCAACGGGGGTCCTTGAGCAGTTCTTC.

The CDR3 DNA is TGTGCCAGCAGTCTCGATCCGGGACAGGGTCAGCCCCAGCATTTT. This gives the protein CASSLDPGQGQPQHF. The gene calls are TRBV27 and TRBJ1-5, with TRBD1 identical over 9 bases. The CDR3 runs to 15 residues. The V gene's germline CDR1 is MNHEY and CDR2 SMNVEV (reference sequence). V lost 5 bases to trimming and J lost 6 bases; unmatched junction nucleotides: 8.

The gene calls are TRBV27 and TRBJ1-5; D is perhaps TRBD1 (5 bases). Germline values: CDR1 MNHEY, CDR2 SMNVEV (reference sequence). V lost 4 bases to trimming and J lost 0 bases, with 10 bases between them. This CDR3 is built from 15 residues. For the CDR3, the DNA is TGTGCCAGCAGTTCACAGGTCAATAGCAATCAGCCCCAGCATTTT. This sequence encodes CASSSQVNSNQPQHF.

The chain has TRBV7-2 and TRBJ1-5; no reliable D call. The germline V gene has CDR1 SGHTA and CDR2 FQGNSA. Trimming removed 5 bases at V and 7 bases at J, with 9 bases between. The CDR3 runs to 12 residues. CDR3 nucleotides: TGTGCCAGCAGCCCCCGAGGGCAGCCCCAGCATTTT. Translated: CASSPRGQPQHF.

This rearrangement joins TRBV7-9 to TRBJ1-6, with D hard to call. The V and J ends lost 5 bases and 1 base respectively, with 12 bases between them. Germline values: CDR1 SEHNR, CDR2 FQNEAQ (reference sequence). The CDR3 contains 16 residues. In DNA form, the CDR3 reads TGTGCCAGCAGCCCTGCTAGTGGTTCCTATAATTCACCCCTCCACTTT. This encodes CASSPASGSYNSPLHF.

The rearrangement joins TRBV19 to TRBJ1-1, with D possibly TRBD1 on 6 matching bases. V lost 8 bases and J 3 bases, leaving 10 bases between the germline ends. The CDR3 has 12 residues. Germline values: CDR1 LNHDA, CDR2 SQIVND (reference sequence). This CDR3 is CASGEGDTEAFF. CDR3 DNA sequence: TGTGCCAGTGGAGAGGGGGACACTGAAGCTTTCTTT.

This chain joins TRBV4-1 and TRBJ1-4; a weak D match, TRBD1 (5 bases). The CDR3 extends over 16 amino acids. Germline V gene lookup returns CDR1 MGHRA and CDR2 YSYEKL. Deletions cut 0 bases from V and 5 bases from J, with 13 bases between. The CDR3 protein is CASSQDSDRGNEKLFF. The CDR3 bases are TGCGCCAGCAGCCAAGATTCCGACAGAGGAAATGAAAAACTGTTTTTT.

This sequence joins TRBV7-9 and TRBJ2-7; weak D call: TRBD1 (6 bases). The CDR3 extends over 14 amino acids. Germline loops: CDR1 SEHNR, CDR2 FQNEAQ (reference sequence). The V gene lost 4 bases and the J gene lost 3 bases, with 13 bases spanning the gap. CDR3 nucleotide sequence: TGTGCCAGCAGCTCCCTTGGACAGAGCTACGAGCAGTACTTC. Translation gives CASSSLGQSYEQYF.

The CDR3 DNA reads TGTGCCTGGAACATCCCGGGACAGCGCGGTTATGGCTACACCTTC. This codes for CAWNIPGQRGYGYTF. This sequence joins TRBV30 and TRBJ1-2; TRBD1 aligns across 7 bases. Germline V gene lookup returns CDR1 GTSNPN and CDR2 SVGIG (reference sequence). V was pared by 4 bases and J by 5 bases, with 13 bases of the junction left unmatched. The CDR3 loop spans 15 amino acids.

The chain couples TRBV5-4 to TRBJ2-1, with 7 bases that match TRBD2. The V gene's germline CDR1 is SGHNT and CDR2 YYREEE (reference sequence). The V gene end was trimmed by 0 bases and the J gene end by 4 bases; junction bases not matched to a gene: 10. This CDR3 is 17 amino acids long. The CDR3 spells CASSLEPSGFSYNEQFF. The CDR3 nucleotides are TGTGCCAGCAGCTTGGAGCCTAGCGGCTTCTCGTACAATGAGCAGTTCTTC.